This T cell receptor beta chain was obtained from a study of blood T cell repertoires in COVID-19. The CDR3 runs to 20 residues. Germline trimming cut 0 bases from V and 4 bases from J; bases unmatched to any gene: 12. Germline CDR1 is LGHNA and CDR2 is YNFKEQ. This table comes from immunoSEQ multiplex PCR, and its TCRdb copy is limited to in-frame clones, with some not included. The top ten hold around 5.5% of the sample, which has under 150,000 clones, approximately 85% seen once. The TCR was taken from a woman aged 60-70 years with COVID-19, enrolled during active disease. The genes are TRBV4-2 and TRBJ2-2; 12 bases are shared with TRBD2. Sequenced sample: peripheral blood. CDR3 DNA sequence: TGTGCCAGCAGCCAAGATCTTGAGCTAGCGGGGGGGCGAGGCACCGGGGAGCTGTTTTTT. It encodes CASSQDLELAGGRGTGELFF.